A selection of T cell receptor beta chains follows, all from one sample in a study of T-cell memory formation after mild COVID-19. One entry per CDR3 protein, called by TCRdb with MiXCR from the 5' RACE reads. The sample has over 10,000 distinct CDR3 sequences; about a sixth are singletons. Sequenced input: PBMCs or a T cell subset sorted from them (not recorded which). All receptors come from a man aged 18 to 35 who had mild COVID-19 (a few samples of this study predate the infection). Cell type and time point are not known. Both conserved end residues are part of each CDR3. A D gene is named only where the DNA matches it firmly. Clone size is shown for a subset of rows, as once, few, many or a class of expanded clone.

clone size	J gene	V gene	D gene	CDR3 DNA	CDR3 protein
few	TRBJ1-2	TRBV7-8	-	TGTGCCAGCAGCTTAGTCGTACTTGGGCAGTTCTATGGCTACACCTTC	CASSLVVLGQFYGYTF
many	TRBJ2-1	TRBV20-1	-	TGCAGTGCTTCGGGGGGCTCGGGAAACAATGAGCAGTTCTTC	CSASGGSGNNEQFF
-	TRBJ1-1	TRBV27	-	TGTGCCAGCAGTTTGATGTCGAACACTGAAGCTTTCTTT	CASSLMSNTEAFF
many	TRBJ1-4	TRBV23-1	-	TGCGCCAGCAGTCAATGGTCAGAGGGGGAAAAACTGTTTTTT	CASSQWSEGEKLFF
-	TRBJ1-1	TRBV12-3/TRBV12-4	TRBD1	TGTGCCAGCAGTACAGGGGAGGGAACTGAAGCTTTCTTT	CASSTGEGTEAFF
many	TRBJ1-2	TRBV6-5	-	TGTGCCAGCAGTTTTTTTGGCGACAATTATGGCTACACCTTC	CASSFFGDNYGYTF
-	TRBJ2-7	TRBV27	-	TGTGCCAGCAGTTTTTCGCGGAGCACCTACGAGCAGTACTTC	CASSFSRSTYEQYF
few	TRBJ2-7	TRBV12-3/TRBV12-4	TRBD2	TGTGCCAGCAGTTCCCCGGGAGCGGGGGAGCTCTACGAGCAGTACTTC	CASSSPGAGELYEQYF
few	TRBJ2-1	TRBV12-3/TRBV12-4	TRBD2	TGTGCCAGCAGTCCTGGACTAGATCTCTTCAATGAGCAGTTCTTC	CASSPGLDLFNEQFF
many	TRBJ2-7	TRBV4-1	-	TGCGCCAGCAGCCAAGAACCACCCCCCATCTGGGAGCAGTACTTC	CASSQEPPPIWEQYF
-	TRBJ2-1	TRBV7-3	-	TGTGCCAGCAGCCCACAGGGAAGTCAGCAGTTCTTC	CASSPQGSQQFF
-	TRBJ1-3	TRBV21-1	-	TGTGCCAGCAGCAAAGGGAGCGTCCGGGTGAAAAGCTCTGGAAACACCATATATTTT	CASSKGSVRVKSSGNTIYF
once	TRBJ1-2	TRBV28	-	TGTGCCAGCACCCAGAACGGGCCGCTTGGCTACACCTTC	CASTQNGPLGYTF
many	TRBJ2-2	TRBV15	-	TGTGCCACCCAACCGACAGTGAACACCGGGGAGCTGTTTTTT	CATQPTVNTGELFF
few	TRBJ1-5	TRBV20-1	-	TGCAGTGCACCCGGGACACCAAATCAGCCCCAGCATTTT	CSAPGTPNQPQHF
many	TRBJ2-7	TRBV4-3	TRBD1	TGCGCCAGCAGCCCCGGGACAGGGGTCTACGAGCAGTACTTC	CASSPGTGVYEQYF
-	TRBJ2-7	TRBV10-3	TRBD2	TGTGCCATCAGTGAGCCGACTAGCGGGTACGAGCAGTACTTC	CAISEPTSGYEQYF
medium-sized	TRBJ1-2	TRBV12-3/TRBV12-4	-	TGTGCCAGCAGTTTAATCTCCCTAGCTAACTATGGCTACACCTTC	CASSLISLANYGYTF
few	TRBJ2-3	TRBV19	-	TGTGCCAGTGCATCCGGGACTAGCACAGATACGCAGTATTTT	CASASGTSTDTQYF
many	TRBJ2-3	TRBV24-1	-	TGTGCCACCAGTGATTCTGGCGCCTCGAGCACAGATACGCAGTATTTT	CATSDSGASSTDTQYF
many	TRBJ2-4	TRBV15	-	TGTGCCACCAGCAGAGTTCGGGTCCCTAGAGACATTCAGTACTTC	CATSRVRVPRDIQYF
many	TRBJ2-1	TRBV7-9	-	TGTGCCAGCAGCTCCCCCGAGGGGGGACACAATGAGCAGTTCTTC	CASSSPEGGHNEQFF
few	TRBJ2-5	TRBV6-2/TRBV6-3	-	TGTGCCAGCAGTCGCATGGGACCAACTAAATGGCAAGAGACCCAGTACTTC	CASSRMGPTKWQETQYF
few	TRBJ2-7	TRBV7-9	-	TGTGCCAGCAGCTCGTTGGCGGGATCCTACGAGCAGTACTTC	CASSSLAGSYEQYF